A selection of T cell receptor beta chains follows, all from one sample in a study of identical twins. TCRdb reprocessed the 5' RACE reads via MiXCR and lists one record per CDR3 protein. The data show around 100,000 distinct CDR3 sequences, around 5.5% seen once. Sequencing was done on a sample of memory T cells sorted from blood. The source of these receptors is a woman in her 50s in good health. Each CDR3 is given with its conserved first and last residue. Each record gives: D gene, V gene, clone size, J gene, CDR3 length, CDR3 protein, CDR3 DNA. A D gene is named only where the DNA matches it firmly. Clone size is stated in some rows and not others, as once, few, many or a class when expanded.

NA	TRBV19	many	TRBJ1-1	13	CASGPEFLSSAFF	TGTGCCAGTGGACCGGAATTTCTCTCTTCGGCTTTCTTT
TRBD2	TRBV12-3/TRBV12-4	many	TRBJ2-3	16	CASSSLAGGLADTQYF	TGTGCCAGCAGTTCATTAGCGGGAGGGCTCGCGGATACGCAGTATTTT
NA	TRBV27	NA	TRBJ1-1	15	CASSPSRVGGTEAFF	TGTGCCAGCAGTCCCAGCAGGGTAGGTGGTACTGAAGCTTTCTTT
NA	TRBV7-2	many	TRBJ2-1	15	CASSLAGATYNEQFF	TGTGCCAGCAGCTTAGCGGGAGCCACCTACAATGAGCAGTTCTTC
TRBD1	TRBV7-6	few	TRBJ2-2	16	CASSSTGGGFTGELFF	TGTGCCAGCAGCTCCACAGGGGGCGGTTTTACCGGGGAGCTGTTTTTT
NA	TRBV2	NA	TRBJ2-2	16	CASTPRSGGGTGELFF	TGTGCCAGCACACCGCGGTCCGGGGGCGGAACCGGGGAGCTGTTTTTT
TRBD1	TRBV14	many	TRBJ2-3	16	CASSRPGTVGTDTQYF	TGTGCCAGCAGCCGGCCCGGGACAGTGGGCACAGATACGCAGTATTTT
TRBD1	TRBV3-1	many	TRBJ1-5	14	CASSQRQGGQPQHF	TGTGCCAGCAGCCAAAGACAGGGAGGTCAGCCCCAGCATTTT
TRBD2	TRBV12-3/TRBV12-4	many	TRBJ2-3	11	CASRGGWTQYF	TGTGCCAGCAGGGGGGGGTGGACGCAGTATTTT
TRBD1	TRBV7-9	many	TRBJ1-3	16	CASSLGPQGAGNTIYF	TGTGCCAGCAGCTTAGGTCCGCAGGGGGCTGGAAACACCATATATTTT
NA	TRBV4-1	NA	TRBJ2-7	14	CASSQFGRRYEQYF	TGCGCCAGCAGCCAGTTCGGACGGCGGTACGAGCAGTACTTC
NA	TRBV30	NA	TRBJ2-1	16	CAWSVRARGLPDISFF	TGTGCCTGGAGTGTACGAGCCAGGGGACTGCCGGATATTTCGTTCTTC
NA	TRBV12-3/TRBV12-4	many	TRBJ2-1	15	CASSPPGHPYNEQFF	TGTGCCAGCAGCCCTCCTGGACATCCCTACAATGAGCAGTTCTTC
TRBD2	TRBV3-1	NA	TRBJ2-5	17	CASSQGSGRAVLETQYF	TGTGCCAGCAGCCAAGGTAGCGGGAGGGCCGTCCTCGAGACCCAGTACTTC
NA	TRBV5-1	many	TRBJ2-1	12	CASSLVGDEQFF	TGCGCCAGCAGCTTGGTTGGAGATGAGCAGTTCTTC
TRBD2	TRBV11-3	few	TRBJ2-3	16	CASSPKRGSFTDTQYF	TGTGCCAGCAGCCCGAAGCGGGGTTCCTTCACAGATACGCAGTATTTT
TRBD2	TRBV5-1	few	TRBJ2-5	14	CASSSSTSAETQYF	TGCGCCAGCAGCTCATCGACTAGCGCGGAGACCCAGTACTTC
NA	TRBV29-1	many	TRBJ2-6	12	CSVMAGANVLTF	TGCAGCGTTATGGCTGGGGCCAACGTCCTGACTTTC
TRBD2	TRBV14	NA	TRBJ2-1	13	CASRLAGVFEQFF	TGTGCCAGCAGGCTAGCGGGAGTCTTTGAGCAGTTCTTC
NA	TRBV10-3	NA	TRBJ2-5	12	CAISDGEETQYF	TGTGCCATCAGTGACGGGGAAGAGACCCAGTACTTC
TRBD1	TRBV27	NA	TRBJ1-2	14	CASSLSMGQGRYTF	TGTGCCAGCAGTTTATCGATGGGACAGGGGCGCTACACCTTC
NA	TRBV7-9	NA	TRBJ1-2	14	CASSFETANYGYTF	TGTGCCAGCAGCTTCGAGACAGCTAACTATGGCTACACCTTC
TRBD1	TRBV10-3	NA	TRBJ1-1	15	CAIRAFLGTGFEAFF	TGTGCCATCAGAGCCTTTCTCGGGACAGGGTTTGAAGCTTTCTTT
NA	TRBV5-8	few	TRBJ1-1	13	CASSRLLNTEAFF	TGTGCCAGCAGCCGTCTACTGAACACTGAAGCTTTCTTT
NA	TRBV5-1	many	TRBJ2-1	14	CASSPVGWSDEQFF	TGCGCCAGCAGCCCCGTGGGGTGGAGCGATGAGCAGTTCTTC
NA	TRBV10-3	few	TRBJ2-5	13	CAISGGLQETQYF	TGTGCCATCAGTGGGGGACTCCAAGAGACCCAGTACTTC
NA	TRBV7-2	many	TRBJ2-3	16	CASSKKGVPSTDTQYF	TGTGCCAGCAGCAAAAAGGGGGTACCAAGCACAGATACGCAGTATTTT
TRBD1	TRBV7-8	many	TRBJ1-2	16	CASSLTRTGMNYGYTF	TGTGCCAGCAGCTTGACCAGGACAGGGATGAACTATGGCTACACCTTC
NA	TRBV4-1	many	TRBJ1-1	17	CASSPGGAGIANTEAFF	TGCGCCAGCAGCCCGGGGGGAGCCGGGATCGCGAACACTGAAGCTTTCTTT